This TCR beta chain was sequenced for a study of T cells expressing NK-cell markers (dated by TCRdb to about 2020). Broadly, across the study: Three sorted T-cell subsets (CD3+CD56+NKG2C+, CD3+CD56+NKG2C- and CD3+CD56-NKG2C+) from eight donors had their TCR beta-chain repertoires profiled. Most of the eight sequenced donors were HCMV-seropositive and one was HCMV-seronegative. Illumina HiSeq 2000/2500, MiSeq or NextSeq was used to sequence libraries as 2 x 150 bp reads. All eight donors whose samples were sequenced were randomly selected healthy volunteers, three of them men and five women.

Broader findings and caveats from the paper: It remained unclear whether the expanded NKG2C-expressing T cell clones were specific for HCMV antigens. In several donors, the dominant CD3+CD56+NKG2C+ clonotypes were found to rank among the top 10 CD8+ clonotypes and to make up about 1.0-7.5% of CD8+ T cells. Those dominant clonotypes were again the most abundant among CD3+CD56-NKG2C+ cells in a few donors, at roughly 25-65%.

Points on this clonotype: Which antigen it targets is not known.

TCRdb lists the instrument as Illumina HiSeq 2000. The TCR beta cDNA libraries were made using 5'RACE template switching, a step that added both a universal primer site and unique molecular identifiers. cDNA synthesis was primed from the TCR beta constant segment and was followed by two successive PCR amplification steps. The paper's processing steps were these. Reads were demultiplexed and grouped by UMI with MIGEC, and clonotypes were assembled and quantified with MiTCR. To exclude erroneous sequences, only TCR cDNA sequences supported by at least two reads were retained. Downstream repertoire analysis used the tcR package, and clonotypes were matched across fractions by CDR3 nucleotide sequence plus V segment. VDJmatch was used to annotate antigen specificity against VDJdb, with one amino acid substitution allowed in CDR3. The reads underwent TCRdb reprocessing, giving one record for each CDR3 protein sequence and no DNA. None of the V and J calls come from the authors' own analysis; TCRdb made them. The data table for this sample lists 400,000 or so distinct CDR3 sequences. In total, the top ten clones hold roughly a tenth of the sample.

HCMV serostatus was determined by detecting HCMV-specific IgG in serum with a commercial ELISA kit. Ficoll density gradient centrifugation was used to isolate peripheral blood mononuclear cells from blood. The clonotype originates from a woman between 50 and 59 years old in good health. Donor details come from another sample of the same person, matched by shared clones. The sequenced material came from blood T cells: a sorted CD56 or NKG2C T cell subset, CD4+ or CD8+ T cells, or bulk PBMC T cells (not recorded which).

The CDR3 has the sequence CASSYPLGHSASTDTQYF. This receptor chain uses TRBV6-6 and TRBJ2-3; without DNA, the TCRdb call of TRBD1 cannot be checked. The CDR3 has 18 amino acids, counting the end cysteine and phenylalanine. A DNA sequence was not provided. The germline V gene (reference sequence) sets CDR1 to MNHNY and CDR2 to SVGAGI.